The 18 T cell receptor beta chains below were found in one sample sequenced in a study of blood T cell repertoires in COVID-19. The table came from immunoSEQ multiplex PCR; TCRdb's copy has only in-frame clones and leaves some out. Among 200,000 or so clones listed, 65% to 85% were seen once. Sequencing was done on a sample of PBMCs or T cells enriched from blood (not recorded which). Source of these receptors: a woman aged 40 to 49 with acute COVID-19.

The genes are TRBV5-1 and TRBJ2-7; TRBD2 matches 11 bases. The germline CDR1 and CDR2 sequences are SGHRS and YFSETQ. Trimming took 3 bases from V and 2 from J; bases not matched to a gene: 4. The CDR3 length is 15 residues. CDR3 in DNA: TGCGCCAGCAGCTCCGTAGCGGGGGGGACCTACGAGCAGTACTTC. It translates to CASSSVAGGTYEQYF.

J is TRBJ1-4 and V is TRBV27; D call uncertain. V was pared by 3 bases and J by 8 bases, with 13 bases between. CDR1 and CDR2 from the germline V gene are MNHEY and SMNVEV (reference sequence). The CDR3 consists of 14 residues. Here the CDR3 reads CASSLSYLREKLFF. The CDR3 coding sequence is TGTGCCAGCAGTTTGTCCTACCTTCGGGAAAAACTGTTTTTT.

In this sample, this clone turned up a few times. The chain uses TRBV6-5 and TRBJ2-7; D is perhaps TRBD1 (5 bases). This CDR3 region has 12 residues. Trimming took off 6 bases at V and 2 bases at J, with 8 bases between the two ends. Germline-derived CDR1 and CDR2 are MNHEY and SVGAGI. As DNA, the CDR3 is TGTGCCAGCAGAGTCAGGGCCTACGAGCAGTACTTC. Amino acids: CASRVRAYEQYF.

The V and J genes are TRBV28 and TRBJ1-3, with D hard to call. V shed 6 bases and J shed 0 bases, with 9 bases lying between them. Looked up from germline, CDR1 is MDHEN and CDR2 is SYDVKM. The CDR3 length is 14 residues. CDR3 sequence (DNA): TGTGCCAGCAGGTTAGAGCCCTCTGGAAACACCATATATTTT. The encoded protein is CASRLEPSGNTIYF.

The chain has TRBV27 and TRBJ2-1, with unresolved D. The CDR3 loop spans 15 amino acids. Trimming stripped 3 bases from V and 3 bases from J, with 12 bases between. The germline gives CDR1 MNHEY, CDR2 SMNVEV (reference sequence). CDR3 sequence reads: CASSFWPVLYNEQFF. DNA of the CDR3: TGTGCCAGCAGTTTTTGGCCCGTCCTCTACAATGAGCAGTTCTTC.

The CDR3 bases are TGCGCCAGCAGCGCGGGACTAGCGGAAGGGCAGTACTTC. Translating it yields CASSAGLAEGQYF. This chain links TRBV5-1 with TRBJ2-7; TRBD2 agrees at 11 bases. V lost 4 bases, J lost 9 bases, and 6 bases stayed unmatched. Per germline, CDR1 SGHRS and CDR2 YFSETQ. The CDR3 contains 13 residues.

The chain carries TRBV10-2 and TRBJ1-4; TRBD1 matches at 8 bases. CDR1 is WSHSY, CDR2 SAAADI, per germline. The V segment lost 6 bases and the J segment 7 bases; nucleotides outside the gene matches: 7. The CDR3 is 14 residues long. This CDR3 is CASRETGVIEKLFF. Here the CDR3 DNA reads TGCGCCAGCAGGGAGACAGGGGTTATTGAAAAACTGTTTTTT.

This rearrangement joins TRBV7-9 to TRBJ1-2; 8 bases are shared with TRBD1. Germline V gene sequence: CDR1 SEHNR, CDR2 FQNEAQ (reference sequence). The CDR3 is 14 amino acids. Losses at the gene ends were 0 bases for V and 13 bases for J; bases not matched to a gene: 10. CDR3 coding DNA: TGTGCCAGCAGCTTAGCGTCGGACAGGGCTAACCTCACCTTC. It specifies CASSLASDRANLTF.

V gene TRBV11-2 combines with J gene TRBJ2-3; TRBD1 matches 8 bases. CDR3 size: 16 residues. The V and J ends lost 3 bases and 0 bases, in that order; junction bases with no gene match: 5. Germline V gene sequence: CDR1 SGHAT, CDR2 FQNNGV. CDR3 sequence (DNA): TGTGCCAGCAGCTTCTTAGGACAGGGCAGCACAGATACGCAGTATTTT. It codes for CASSFLGQGSTDTQYF.

About this clone itself: The identical CDR3 is also encoded by other nucleotide sequences in the sample. This sequence joins TRBV28 and TRBJ1-1; D unresolved. The V end lost 6 bases, the J end lost 4 bases, and 15 bases lay between the germline ends. This CDR3 comprises 14 residues. Germline V gene sequence: CDR1 MDHEN, CDR2 SYDVKM. CDR3 sequence (DNA): TGTGCCAGCAGACCCCCAGGAGGCGGCACTGAAGCTTTCTTT. This codes for CASRPPGGGTEAFF.

This chain uses TRBV28 with TRBJ1-2; TRBD1 agrees at 7 bases. Germline assignment: CDR1 MDHEN and CDR2 SYDVKM. The CDR3 consists of 11 residues. V was clipped by 10 bases and J by 6 bases; unmatched bases: 5. This chain's CDR3 is CATGTANGYTF. DNA for the CDR3: TGTGCCACGGGGACAGCTAATGGCTACACCTTC.

The V gene is TRBV30, the J gene TRBJ1-1, with D unclear. Germline V CDR1 and CDR2: GTSNPN, SVGIG (reference sequence). Trimming cost V 5 bases and J 0 bases, with 7 bases left between them. This CDR3 has 12 residues. The CDR3 loop is CAWSNMNTEAFF. In DNA form, the CDR3 reads TGTGCCTGGTCGAACATGAACACTGAAGCTTTCTTT.

This chain connects TRBV6-5 to TRBJ1-2; 11 bases line up with TRBD1. Germline assignment: CDR1 MNHEY and CDR2 SVGAGI. V gave up 5 bases and J gave up 7 bases; unmatched junction bases: 9. The CDR3 is 15 amino acids. CDR3 DNA sequence: TGTGCCAGCAGTCGGTCCGGACAGGGGGCGGGTGGCTACACCTTC. It yields the protein CASSRSGQGAGGYTF.

This clone was detected many times. The CDR3 is CASSRGLAGATIGNEQYF. The CDR3 bases are TGCGCCAGCAGTCGTGGGCTAGCGGGAGCCACGATCGGTAACGAGCAGTACTTC. V gene TRBV10-2 combines with J gene TRBJ2-7; 10 bases align to TRBD2. Trimming took 5 bases from V and 5 from J; bases not matched to a gene: 18. This CDR3 is built from 18 residues. Per germline, CDR1 WSHSY and CDR2 SAAADI.

The chain joins TRBV28 to TRBJ2-3; D gene unclear. CDR1 and CDR2 (germline): MDHEN, SYDVKM. The CDR3 consists of 13 residues. The ends were cut back, 2 bases at V and 2 bases at J, with 5 bases in the middle. The CDR3 sequence is CASSLSITDTQYF. The CDR3 DNA follows: TGTGCCAGCAGTTTAAGCATCACAGATACGCAGTATTTT.

V and J are TRBV6-6 and TRBJ2-7; 7 bases match TRBD1. Trimming removed 10 bases from V and 0 bases from J; junction bases left unmatched: 9. From germline, CDR1 is MNHNY and CDR2 SVGAGI (reference sequence). The CDR3 extends over 14 amino acids. The CDR3 is CATKKGQLSYEQYF. The CDR3 nucleotides are TGTGCCACCAAGAAGGGACAGCTCTCCTACGAGCAGTACTTC.

The chain carries TRBV3-1 (or the pseudogene TRBV3-2) and TRBJ1-6, with 11 bases that match TRBD1. This CDR3 has 13 amino acids. The germline V gene encodes CDR1 LGHDT and CDR2 YNNKEL (reference sequence). Germline trimming cut 4 bases from V and 13 bases from J; bases unmatched to any gene: 3. In nucleotides, the CDR3 is TGTGCCAGCAGCCGGACAGGGGGCCGCCCCCTCCACTTT. Translation: CASSRTGGRPLHF.

This chain uses TRBV28 with TRBJ1-4, with 8 bases aligning to TRBD1. Germline loops: CDR1 MDHEN, CDR2 SYDVKM. The CDR3 consists of 15 residues. The V and J ends lost 4 bases and 5 bases, in that order; junction bases with no gene match: 6. CDR3 region: CASSSRQGRNEKLFF. DNA of the CDR3: TGTGCCAGCAGTTCCCGACAGGGGAGGAATGAAAAACTGTTTTTT.